This entry lists 9 T cell receptor beta chains sequenced from one sample in a study of T cell responses to AZD1222 COVID-19 vaccine. Assay used: immunoSEQ multiplex PCR; TCRdb lists only in-frame clones, some missing. The repertoire holds 200,000 or so clones, with roughly 92% as singletons. Sequencing used peripheral blood, obtained 28 days after the second AZD1222 dose. Receptors originate from an adult who received the AZD1222 COVID-19 vaccine.

This chain joins TRBV6-1 and TRBJ2-1, with D maybe TRBD1 (6 bases). Looked up from germline, CDR1 is MNHNS and CDR2 is SASEGT. V was shortened by 0 bases and J by 7 bases, with 7 bases between the two germline ends. CDR3 length: 13 amino acids. CDR3 protein: CASSEADRNEQFF. In DNA form, the CDR3 reads TGTGCCAGCAGTGAAGCTGACAGGAATGAGCAGTTCTTC.

The chain uses TRBV6-6 and TRBJ1-2, with 9 positions matching TRBD1. The CDR3 sequence is 18 residues long. Per germline, CDR1 MNHNY and CDR2 SVGAGI (reference sequence). V was pared by 5 bases and J by 0 bases, with 13 bases of the junction left unmatched. CDR3 amino acids: CASSPVAGTGRPNYGYTF. The CDR3 DNA reads TGTGCCAGCAGTCCGGTTGCCGGGACAGGGCGTCCTAACTATGGCTACACCTTC.

The rearrangement joins TRBV7-6 to TRBJ1-1; 7 bases are a match to TRBD1. This CDR3 region has 14 residues. With V trimmed by 5 bases and J by 1 base, 4 bases remained unmatched. The germline V gene encodes CDR1 SGHVS and CDR2 FNYEAQ. The CDR3 here is CASSPGDRNTEAFF. CDR3 DNA: TGTGCCAGCAGCCCGGGGGACAGGAACACTGAAGCTTTCTTT.

The rearrangement uses TRBV11-2 and TRBJ1-1; no reliable D call. The CDR3 runs to 14 residues. In germline, CDR1 is SGHAT, CDR2 FQNNGV. Between the trimmed V and J ends, which lost 5 bases and 5 bases, there was a span of 15 bases. The CDR3 DNA sequence: TGTGCCAGCAGCAGCCTCGCGGGAGTGACTGAAGCTTTCTTT. It is translated as CASSSLAGVTEAFF.

This sequence joins TRBV3-1 (or the pseudogene TRBV3-2) and TRBJ1-6; D not resolved. Trimming left V 6 bases short and J 6 bases short, with 12 bases between. Germline V gene data show CDR1 as LGHDT and CDR2 as YNNKEL (reference sequence). CDR3 size: 14 residues. The CDR3 region is CASSQRHSNSPLHF. For the CDR3, the DNA is TGTGCCAGCAGTCAGAGGCATTCTAATTCACCCCTCCACTTT.

The chain combines TRBV3-1 (or the pseudogene TRBV3-2) with TRBJ1-1, with no clear D. This CDR3 is built from 12 residues. Trimming stripped 4 bases from V and 2 bases from J, with 5 bases between. Germline values: CDR1 LGHDT, CDR2 YNNKEL (reference sequence). The CDR3 DNA reads TGTGCCAGCAGCCTGATTAACACTGAAGCTTTCTTT. As protein: CASSLINTEAFF.

V gene TRBV29-1 combines with J gene TRBJ1-2; no clear D gene. Trimming took 8 bases from V and 3 from J, leaving 25 bases between them. In germline, CDR1 is SQVTM, CDR2 ANQGSEA. CDR3 length: 16 residues. The CDR3: CSSGGDPGPGHYGYTF. The CDR3 DNA reads TGCAGCTCCGGCGGCGATCCAGGACCCGGTCACTATGGCTACACCTTC.

This chain joins TRBV6-6 and TRBJ1-2; no clear D gene. From germline, CDR1 is MNHNY and CDR2 SVGAGI (reference sequence). CDR3 size: 11 residues. Trimming shortened V by 7 bases and J by 5 bases, and 8 bases separated the two germline ends. The CDR3 is CASTRDYGYTF. CDR3 bases: TGTGCCAGCACCCGGGATTATGGCTACACCTTC.

V gene TRBV9 combines with J gene TRBJ1-1, with 8 nucleotides matching TRBD1. The length of the CDR3 is 17 residues. V shed 0 bases, J shed 4 bases, and the junction held 11 bases outside the gene matches. The V gene's germline CDR1 is SGDLS and CDR2 YYNGEE. CDR3 sequence: CASSVGGQAGGFTEAFF. CDR3 nucleotide sequence: TGTGCCAGCAGCGTAGGAGGGCAGGCAGGGGGCTTCACTGAAGCTTTCTTT.